This T cell receptor (beta chain) was identified in a study of long-term antiretroviral therapy in people with HIV (dated by TCRdb to between 2021 and 2022). At the level of the whole study: The earliest samples were collected approximately a decade before the 2015 WHO recommendation for immediate ART, a period when ART was typically delayed until CD4 counts fell. Of the 30 participants with HIV, some 12 were female. From some 27 adults with confirmed HIV infection, the cohort provided 150 to 200 cryopreserved PBMC samples, gathered serially across a mean of around 6 years (range 1-12). Test extractions of a monoclonal T-cell line alongside some 36 polyclonal samples showed no cross-contamination during QIAcube processing. This retrospective serial study examined whether starting ART and sustained HIV suppression were associated with changes in the composition and diversity of the TRB repertoire in peripheral blood. The paper's findings and limits, for the study overall: Starting ART was linked to a significant rise in TRB diversity, yet even after long-term ART the diversity remained significantly lower than in transplant donor controls. Unsorted PBMC were profiled instead of sorted CD4+ and CD8+ T cells because pre-ART samples had limited cell numbers. Compared with controls, HIV repertoires had narrower CDR3 length ranges, and the network structure pointed to an antigen-experienced repertoire that shifted only slightly toward naive after ART. The repertoire was dominated across all time points by expanded TRB clones identified before ART initiation, although this dominance was seen to fluctuate and to decrease in many PLHIV after ART. Inferences about post-ART repertoire changes were limited because no data were available on ART adherence, viral resistance or therapy changes. Limited PBMC availability meant only the TCR beta chain was sequenced, without alpha chain pairing. Samples dated from the mid-2000s to the late 2010s, and the ART regimens used may be less effective than current ones.

According to the germline V gene, CDR1 reads KGHSH and CDR2 reads LQKENI. Taken from cysteine to phenylalanine, the CDR3 has 15 residues. The entry retains the CDR3 DNA only, 45 bases that are in frame from base 1. For this chain, trimming is 2 bases at the V end and 8 bases at the J end, and the number of junction bases without a gene match is 7. The immunoSEQ hsTCRB v3.0 assay was used at survey level resolution to sequence the TRB variable region. The target sequencing depth for TRB was roughly 35,000-50,000 T-cell genomes per sample. An Illumina MiSeq with a v3 150-cycle kit was used to sequence the pooled TRB libraries. The authors' analysis ran thus. Repertoire analysis ran in R within a reproducible Nextflow workflow covering QC, data transformation and analysis. LymphoSeq2, an R package for AIRR-Seq data exploration, was used to implement custom analyses. A few samples that produced fewer than 5000 total TRB sequences were removed, so 180 or so HIV repertoires were analyzed. Among the 188 retained HIV repertoires, about 57 were collected before ART initiation and about 130 were collected after ART initiation. Each repertoire was downsampled to 5000 TRB nucleotide sequences, and summary statistics were averaged across 100 downsampling iterations. Only TRB sequences with CDR3 regions of at least seven amino acids were retained for analysis. A Shannon entropy-derived clonality score and the Gini coefficient were used to measure diversity. In the repertoire networks, any two of the top 5000 CDR3 amino acid sequences were linked whenever the two sequences differed by an edit distance of one. For TRB CDR3 amino acid sequences, antigen specificity groups and MHC restriction were predicted with GLIPH2. CDR3 amino acid sequences were matched against VDJdb and McPAS-TCR to flag known CMV, EBV, HIV or tissue antigen associations. Pre-ART, post-ART and control groups were compared with Wilcoxon signed-rank tests and Holm-Bonferroni correction. In TCRdb, the immuneACCESS table is reduced to in-frame sequences with V and J assigned. These tables do not hold every clone; where another copy was compared, an unresolved V gene accounts for under half, and the others remain unexplained. The D gene and trimming were derived from the DNA, and the V and J assignments and clone size from that table. The sample records roughly 24,000 clones, approximately 84% of which are singletons. Together, the top ten hold 6% to 8.5% of the sample.

About this clone: What antigen it recognizes has not been identified. Per-base quality was not reported, and no clone a single base away is much larger than it.

Inclusion was restricted to participants for whom at least one PBMC sample before ART initiation and at least two post-ART samples were available. All participants with HIV were treated in the United States of America. Before DNA extraction, cryopreserved samples of roughly 0.85-11 million PBMC were thawed and then washed. At the time of the earliest PBMC sample, participants with HIV were aged between roughly 23 and 60 years. PBMC samples from each participant spanned 1-4 timepoints before ART initiation and 2-8 timepoints after ART initiation, with a median of 7 samples. Serial HIV viral load, CD4+ T-cell count, ART history and demographic data were obtained for every participant. Genomic DNA was extracted from unsorted PBMC with a Qiagen kit on a QIAcube, with processing performed in batches of 12 samples.

The rearranged segments are TRBV18 and TRBJ1-4, with 8 junctional bases fitting TRBD1. Sequenced here: unsorted PBMCs, sampled 1.8 years before starting antiretroviral therapy. This receptor was obtained from a woman aged 25-40 years with HIV. The CDR3 region: CASSPGTGGTEKLFF. The DNA reads as follows: TGTGCCAGCTCACCAGGAACAGGGGGGACAGAAAAACTGTTTTTT.